This TCR beta chain was sequenced during a study of regulatory T cells in long-lasting Graves disease (dated by TCRdb to about 2021). Context from the whole study: Persistent Graves' disease was defined as persistently positive TSH receptor autoantibodies together with antithyroid drug treatment for over 5 years. A total of around 33 samples were covered by TCR sequencing, comprising some 13 persistent and around 20 newly diagnosed Graves' disease patients. Patients with persistent Graves' disease were compared with patients with newly diagnosed Graves' disease using TCR sequencing and RNA sequencing of peripheral blood. The study took place in China and was registered as a clinical trial. In the clinical cohort, patients with persistent Graves' disease had used antithyroid drugs for an average of about 10.3 years. Beyond this particular receptor, the publication reports: Sequencing and analysis were restricted to the TCR beta chain. Persistent Graves' disease patients showed lower TCR Shannon entropy and fewer highly expanded clones than newly diagnosed patients, suggesting clonal expansion. The authors noted that the small sample size was a limitation that may lower accuracy. A larger number of public clonotypes was shared among persistent patients (fewer than 3,000) than among newly diagnosed patients (about 990). The study examined only peripheral blood because the primary lesion, thyroid tissue, could not be accessed. TRBV28, TRBJ1-2 and TRBJ2-5 were preferentially used in persistent disease, while TRBV20-1 and TRBJ2-1 were favored in newly diagnosed disease.

Libraries were constructed by multiplex PCR. The data were produced on an Illumina HiSeq 4000. To build TCR beta libraries, CDR3 regions were amplified by Arm-PCR using iRepertoire HTBI primers. PCR products were gel purified before sequencing. Processing in the source paper ran as follows. Across samples, roughly 60 TRBV and roughly 13 TRBJ segments were identified and used for gene usage analysis of CDR3 amino acid clonotypes. COPE and FqMerger were used to merge the filtered high-quality paired reads into contigs. BLAST was used to align contigs to the IMGT TRBV, TRBD and TRBJ reference genes, and CDR3 was defined following IMGT. Any clonotype with a frequency above 0.1% was counted as a highly expanded clone. Shannon entropy was used to measure repertoire diversity, and the Gini coefficient was used to measure V-J evenness. A clonotype was considered public if more than one individual shared it. TCRdb applied fastp at Q25 and MiXCR to the public reads, then kept only in-frame beta chains. CDR3 protein sequences are deduplicated, and each keeps its most common genes and DNA. TCRdb, not the authors, supplied the V and J calls. This sample holds around 430,000 distinct CDR3 sequences; approximately 23% were observed only once. The leading ten clones occupy around 13% of the sample.

This clonotype has ten or more counts. This clone's antigen is unknown. There are no base qualities to consult, and no much larger clone falls within one base. The time point label, read with the paper, signifies: persistent/refractory GD, antithyroid drugs over 5 years with positive TRAb. For both TCR sequencing and RNA sequencing, RNA was extracted from PBMCs in TRIzol. The diagnosis of Graves' disease followed American Thyroid Association guidelines. Patients were recruited from an endocrinology department in Xi'an, China. Each patient gave approximately 10 milliliters of peripheral blood, collected in an EDTA anticoagulant tube. PBMCs were isolated by Ficoll Paque Plus density gradient separation without further T cell sorting. An Agilent 2100 Bioanalyzer and agarose gel were used to assess RNA quality, and a NanoDrop 2000 was used to measure RNA concentration. Spanning cysteine to phenylalanine, the CDR3 consists of 12 amino acids. This entry keeps only the CDR3 DNA: 36 bases, framed from base 1. CDR1 and CDR2 are read off the germline V gene as SNHLY and FYNNEI. V drops 10 bases and J drops 2 bases, leaving 11 bases in between.

Here the chain combines TRBV2 and TRBJ1-1; tentative D gene TRBD1, with 5 bases matching. This clonotype was sampled from a female donor with Graves disease. Here the sequenced sample was peripheral blood mononuclear cells (PBMCs), taken when the disease was refractory, from a patient treated with antithyroid drugs. The CDR3: CATGTPNTEAFF. The nucleotide sequence reads TGTGCCACCGGGACGCCCAACACTGAAGCTTTCTTT.